This T cell receptor beta chain emerged from a study of T-cell reconstitution after alpha-beta-depleted transplantation in children. Study-wide results and caveats: Surviving recipient T cells and thymic progenitors produced the high day-60 TCRbeta diversity seen in some patients. T-cell numbers and diversity one year post-transplant derived largely from freshly generated T cells. Where alpha-beta T cells came from about two months after transplant was reportedly several hundred expanded graft clones.

V gave up 2 bases and J gave up 0 bases, with 17 bases separating them. CDR1 SGHAT and CDR2 FQDESV come from the germline V gene (reference sequence). The CDR3 is 19 amino acids. As concerns this clonotype: Its antigen is currently unknown.

During its preparation, the TCRbeta library received unique molecular identifiers. TCRdb independently ran MiXCR on the PCR reads; one entry per CDR3 protein. The data hold 900,000 or so distinct CDR3 sequences, with 16% observed a single time. The rearrangement uses TRBV11-1 and TRBJ2-6; D may be TRBD2 (5 bases). The input for sequencing was PBMCs, mostly from graft donor cells, taken 360 days after TCRalphabeta/CD19-depleted stem cell transplant. This clonotype originated in a male patient aged 5 to 17 who had a stem cell transplant for acute lymphoblastic leukemia, so the T cells may come from the graft donor. CDR3 in DNA: TGTGCCAGCAGCTTAAGGTTGGCGGGCTACCACTCTGGGGCCAACGTCCTGACTTTC. Amino acids: CASSLRLAGYHSGANVLTF.